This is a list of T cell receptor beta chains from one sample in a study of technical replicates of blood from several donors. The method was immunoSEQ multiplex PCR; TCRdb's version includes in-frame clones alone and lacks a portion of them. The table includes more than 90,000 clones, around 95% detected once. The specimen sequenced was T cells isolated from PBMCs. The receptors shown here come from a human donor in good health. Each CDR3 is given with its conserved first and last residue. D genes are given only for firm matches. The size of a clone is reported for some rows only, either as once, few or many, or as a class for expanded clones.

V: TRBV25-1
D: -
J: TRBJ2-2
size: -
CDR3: CASSDPGQNTGELFF
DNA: TGTGCCAGCAGTGACCCGGGACAAAACACCGGGGAGCTGTTTTTT

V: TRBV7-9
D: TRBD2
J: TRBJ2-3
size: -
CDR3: CASSRLAESTDTQYF
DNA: TGTGCCAGCAGCAGACTAGCGGAGAGCACAGATACGCAGTATTTT

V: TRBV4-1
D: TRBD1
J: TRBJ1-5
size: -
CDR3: CASRDPAGGLSNQPQHF
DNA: TGCGCCAGCAGGGACCCGGCAGGGGGACTTAGCAATCAGCCCCAGCATTTT

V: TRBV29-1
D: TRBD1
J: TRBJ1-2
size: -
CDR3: CSVRTGGTYGYTF
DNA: TGCAGCGTCAGGACAGGGGGAACCTATGGCTACACCTTC

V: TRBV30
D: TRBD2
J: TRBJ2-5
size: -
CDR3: CAWSEEGLVLQETQYF
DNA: TGTGCCTGGAGTGAGGAGGGACTAGTCCTCCAAGAGACCCAGTACTTC

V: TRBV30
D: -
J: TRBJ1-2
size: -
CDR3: CAWKSRYGGYTF
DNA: TGTGCCTGGAAGTCACGGTACGGTGGCTACACCTTC

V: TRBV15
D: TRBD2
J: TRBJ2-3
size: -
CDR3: CATSRPGGDTQYF
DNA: TGTGCCACCAGCAGACCGGGGGGAGATACGCAGTATTTT

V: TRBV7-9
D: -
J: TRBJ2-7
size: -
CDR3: CASSSTTGSYEQYF
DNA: TGTGCCAGCAGCTCAACAACAGGGTCCTACGAGCAGTACTTC

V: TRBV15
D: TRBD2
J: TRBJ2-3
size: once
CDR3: CATSRGLAGKGSTDTQYF
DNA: TGTGCCACCAGCAGAGGACTAGCGGGGAAGGGTAGCACAGATACGCAGTATTTT

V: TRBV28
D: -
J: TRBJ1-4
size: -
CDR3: CASSLREQGLFF
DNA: TGTGCCAGCAGTTTACGGGAGCAGGGACTGTTTTTT

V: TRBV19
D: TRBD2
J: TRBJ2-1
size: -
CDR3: CASSTGAGGVVGNEQFF
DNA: TGTGCCAGTAGTACCGGAGCGGGAGGGGTCGTTGGGAATGAGCAGTTCTTC

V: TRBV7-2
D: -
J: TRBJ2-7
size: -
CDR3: CASSLTGPSEQYF
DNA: TGTGCCAGCAGCTTGACAGGCCCTAGCGAGCAGTACTTC

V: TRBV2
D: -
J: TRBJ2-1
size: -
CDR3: CASTTGFPGMEQFF
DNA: TGTGCCAGCACTACAGGGTTTCCTGGAATGGAGCAGTTCTTC

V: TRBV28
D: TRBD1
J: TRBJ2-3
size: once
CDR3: CASRPGGAGIKTDTQYF
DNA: TGTGCCAGCAGACCAGGGGGCGCAGGAATTAAAACAGATACGCAGTATTTT

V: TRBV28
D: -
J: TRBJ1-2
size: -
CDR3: CASRIGSNYGYTF
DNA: TGTGCCAGCAGAATCGGTAGTAACTATGGCTACACCTTC

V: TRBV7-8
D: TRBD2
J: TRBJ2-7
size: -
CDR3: CASSGRDYYEQYF
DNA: TGTGCCAGCAGCGGAAGGGACTACTACGAGCAGTACTTC

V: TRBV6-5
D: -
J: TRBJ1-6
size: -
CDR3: CASSTGREGSPLHF
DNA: TGTGCCAGCAGCACAGGGCGCGAGGGTTCACCCCTCCACTTT

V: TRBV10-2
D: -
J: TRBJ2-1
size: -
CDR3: CASSEFGSSYNEQFF
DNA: TGCGCCAGCAGTGAGTTCGGGAGCTCCTACAATGAGCAGTTCTTC

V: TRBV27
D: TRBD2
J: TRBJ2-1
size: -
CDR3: CASSFRGSGDNEQFF
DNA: TGTGCCAGCAGTTTTCGCGGGAGTGGAGACAATGAGCAGTTCTTC

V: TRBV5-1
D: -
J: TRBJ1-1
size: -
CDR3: CASSLDGEHTEAFF
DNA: TGCGCCAGCAGCTTGGACGGGGAGCACACTGAAGCTTTCTTT

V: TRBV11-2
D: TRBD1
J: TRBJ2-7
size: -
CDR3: CASSLARQGYEQYF
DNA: TGTGCCAGCAGCTTAGCTAGACAGGGCTACGAGCAGTACTTC

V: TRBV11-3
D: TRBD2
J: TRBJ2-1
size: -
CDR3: CASRGGNEQFF
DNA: TGTGCCTCTCGCGGGGGTAATGAGCAGTTCTTC

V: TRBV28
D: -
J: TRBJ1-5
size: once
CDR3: CASSPRGRGAQPQHF
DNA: TGTGCCAGCAGCCCCCGGGGGAGGGGGGCCCAGCCCCAGCATTTT

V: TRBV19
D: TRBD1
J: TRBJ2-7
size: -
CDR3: CASTRRPRQGAYEQYF
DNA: TGTGCCAGTACGCGCCGGCCAAGGCAGGGGGCGTATGAGCAGTACTTC

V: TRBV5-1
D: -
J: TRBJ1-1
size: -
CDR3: CASSLAADTEAFF
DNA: TGCGCCAGCAGCTTAGCCGCGGACACTGAAGCTTTCTTT

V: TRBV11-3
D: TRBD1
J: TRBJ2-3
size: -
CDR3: CASSLGIGTGPDTQYF
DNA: TGTGCCAGCAGCTTAGGGATAGGGACAGGGCCAGATACGCAGTATTTT

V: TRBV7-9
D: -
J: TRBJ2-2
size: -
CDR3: CASSLIAFTGELFF
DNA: TGTGCCAGCAGCTTGATAGCGTTCACCGGGGAGCTGTTTTTT

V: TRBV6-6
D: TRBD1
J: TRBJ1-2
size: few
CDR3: CASSGTGAYGYTF
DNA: TGTGCCAGCAGTGGGACAGGGGCGTACGGCTACACCTTC

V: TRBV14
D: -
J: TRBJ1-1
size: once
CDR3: CASSKRAGPRPRGNTEAFF
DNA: TGTGCCAGCAGCAAAAGAGCGGGGCCACGACCGCGGGGGAACACTGAAGCTTTCTTT

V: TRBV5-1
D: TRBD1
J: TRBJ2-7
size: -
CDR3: CASSLGDRQFYEQYF
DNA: TGCGCCAGCAGCTTGGGGGACAGGCAATTCTACGAGCAGTACTTC

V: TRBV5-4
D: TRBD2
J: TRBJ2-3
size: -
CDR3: CASSFSGGAADTQYF
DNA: TGTGCCAGCAGCTTTAGCGGGGGGGCGGCCGATACGCAGTATTTT

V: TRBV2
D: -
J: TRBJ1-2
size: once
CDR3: CASSSDRNYGYTF
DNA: TGTGCCAGCAGTAGCGACAGGAACTATGGCTACACCTTC

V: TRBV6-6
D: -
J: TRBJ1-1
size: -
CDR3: CASTRGEDLEAFF
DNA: TGTGCCAGCACCCGGGGGGAGGATTTGGAAGCTTTCTTT

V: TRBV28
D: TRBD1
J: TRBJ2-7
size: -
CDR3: CASSLASGARQGGHYEQYF
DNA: TGTGCCAGCAGTTTAGCTTCGGGGGCTAGACAGGGGGGGCACTACGAGCAGTACTTC

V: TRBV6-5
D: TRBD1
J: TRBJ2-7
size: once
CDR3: CASSYTDRAYEQYF
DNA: TGTGCCAGCAGTTACACCGACAGGGCCTACGAGCAGTACTTC

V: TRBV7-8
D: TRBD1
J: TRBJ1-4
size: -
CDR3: CASSSGQGQNEKLFF
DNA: TGTGCCAGCAGCTCCGGACAGGGTCAAAATGAAAAACTGTTTTTT

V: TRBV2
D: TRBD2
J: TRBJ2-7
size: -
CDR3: CASTAGVNYEQYF
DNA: TGTGCCAGCACTGCGGGAGTAAACTACGAGCAGTACTTC

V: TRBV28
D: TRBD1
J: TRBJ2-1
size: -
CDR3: CASRGHWDRPYNEQFF
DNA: TGTGCCAGCAGAGGCCACTGGGACAGACCATACAATGAGCAGTTCTTC

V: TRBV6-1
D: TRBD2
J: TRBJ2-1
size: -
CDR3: CASSDRADGGRPGFF
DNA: TGTGCCAGCAGTGACAGGGCGGACGGCGGGAGACCGGGGTTCTTC

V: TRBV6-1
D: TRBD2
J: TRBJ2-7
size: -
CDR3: CASSERRAGGHEQYF
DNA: TGTGCCAGCAGTGAACGGCGAGCGGGAGGGCACGAGCAGTACTTC

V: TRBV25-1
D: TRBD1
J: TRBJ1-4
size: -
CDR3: CASSEYTGGEKLFF
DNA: TGTGCCAGCAGTGAATATACAGGGGGCGAAAAACTGTTTTTT

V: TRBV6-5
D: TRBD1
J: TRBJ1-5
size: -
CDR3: CASSSRGIYSNQPQHF
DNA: TGTGCCAGCAGTTCCAGGGGGATTTATAGCAATCAGCCCCAGCATTTT